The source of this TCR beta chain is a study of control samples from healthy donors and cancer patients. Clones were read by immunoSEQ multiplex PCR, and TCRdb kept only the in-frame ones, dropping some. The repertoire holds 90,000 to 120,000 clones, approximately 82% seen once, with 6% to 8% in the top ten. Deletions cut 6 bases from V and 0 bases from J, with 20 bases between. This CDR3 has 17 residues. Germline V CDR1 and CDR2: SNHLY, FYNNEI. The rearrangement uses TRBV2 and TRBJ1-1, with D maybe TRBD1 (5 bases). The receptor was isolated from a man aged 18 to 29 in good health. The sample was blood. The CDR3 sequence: CASSPPSIQGMNTEAFF. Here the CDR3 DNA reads TGTGCCAGCAGCCCACCCTCAATCCAGGGCATGAACACTGAAGCTTTCTTT.